The 22 T cell receptor beta chains reported below all come from one sample, sequenced in a study of blood T cells in healthy people across ages. A sample-barcoded 5' primer and a J-beta primer mix were used in a second PCR of about 7 to 12 cycles. TCRdb ran MiXCR on the 5' RACE reads and lists one entry per CDR3 protein. The table lists about 670,000 distinct CDR3 sequences, roughly half of them singletons. Input material: blood. These receptors were taken from a woman older than 75 in good health.

V is TRBV7-8 and J is TRBJ2-1; D might be TRBD1 or TRBD2, each matching 5 bases. The V and J ends lost 3 bases and 5 bases respectively, with 14 bases between them. The germline gives CDR1 SGHVS, CDR2 FQNEAQ. The CDR3 length is 15 residues. The CDR3 sequence is CASSFQGSRDNEQFF. CDR3 nucleotide sequence: TGTGCCAGCAGCTTCCAGGGATCGCGGGACAATGAGCAGTTCTTC.

For this clonotype: A much more abundant neighbour one base away suggests this may be a read error. This sequence joins TRBV9 and TRBJ1-6; D is ambiguous. The germline CDR1 and CDR2 sequences are SGDLS and YYNGEE. The CDR3 is made up of 15 amino acids. CDR3 nucleotides: TGTGCCGGCAGCGTCAGAGGGCAAGAGAATTCACCCCTCCACTTT. Its translation: CAGSVRGQENSPLHF.

This clonotype was detected ten times or more. The chain carries TRBV29-1 and TRBJ1-1; D unclear. The CDR3 spans 11 residues. Germline V gene sequence: CDR1 SQVTM, CDR2 ANQGSEA. V was cut by 3 bases and J by 11 bases, with 13 bases left in between. The CDR3 spells CSVDPGGLAFF. In DNA form, the CDR3 reads TGCAGCGTTGATCCAGGCGGGCTTGCTTTCTTT.

This clonotype came up many times. The rearrangement links TRBV6-2 or TRBV6-3 to TRBJ2-7; D uncertain. Per the germline V gene, CDR1 is MNHEY and CDR2 is SVGEGT. The CDR3 runs to 13 residues. Trimming cost V 2 bases and J 2 bases, with 7 bases left between them. The CDR3 region is CASSYDRPYEQYF. As DNA, the CDR3 is TGTGCCAGCAGTTACGACCGTCCCTACGAGCAGTACTTC.

The V gene is TRBV9, the J gene TRBJ2-5; D perhaps matches TRBD1 (6 bases). Looked up from germline, CDR1 is SGDLS and CDR2 is YYNGEE. This CDR3 spans 16 amino acids. Trimming pared 0 bases from V and 1 base from J, leaving 13 bases between. As DNA, the CDR3 is TGTGCCAGCAGCGTAGGTGAAGGACAGCGCCAAGAGACCCAGTACTTC. Its protein product is CASSVGEGQRQETQYF.

The CDR3 sequence: CASSTPDRDRNEQFF. The CDR3 DNA reads TGTGCCAGCAGTACCCCTGACCGGGACCGCAATGAGCAGTTCTTC. The chain employs TRBV28 and TRBJ2-1; possibly TRBD1 or TRBD2 for D (5 bases each). Germline V gives CDR1 MDHEN, CDR2 SYDVKM. V lost 5 bases to trimming and J lost 6 bases, with 17 bases between them. The CDR3 is 15 residues long.

J is TRBJ1-2 and V is TRBV12-3 or TRBV12-4; 12 bases fit TRBD1. This CDR3 comprises 15 residues. Trimming cost V 3 bases and J 3 bases; bases outside gene matches: 2. The DNA for the CDR3 is TGTGCCAGCAGTTTGGGGACAGGGGGCCACTATGGCTACACCTTC. This codes for CASSLGTGGHYGYTF.

The CDR3 reads CASSETGRASVTQYF. CDR3 coding DNA: TGTGCCAGCAGTGAGACGGGAAGGGCTAGTGTTACGCAGTATTTT. The V call is TRBV6-1, the J call TRBJ2-3, with a weak D call TRBD2 (5 bases). The ends were cut back, 3 bases at V and 8 bases at J, with 18 bases in the middle. The CDR3 runs 15 residues. Germline loops: CDR1 MNHNS, CDR2 SASEGT.

V gene TRBV9 combines with J gene TRBJ2-1; tentative D call: TRBD2 (5 bases). V was pared by 0 bases and J by 3 bases, with 16 bases between. Per germline, CDR1 SGDLS and CDR2 YYNGEE. The length of the CDR3 is 17 residues. Here the CDR3 reads CASSVATDGVSYNEQFF. The CDR3 region has the DNA TGTGCCAGCAGCGTAGCTACAGACGGGGTCAGCTACAATGAGCAGTTCTTC.

This clonotype appeared a single time. V gene TRBV6-5 combines with J gene TRBJ2-7; perhaps TRBD1 as D (5 bases). The CDR3 consists of 15 residues. V was cut by 0 bases and J by 2 bases, with 11 bases left in between. Looked up from germline, CDR1 is MNHEY and CDR2 is SVGAGI. DNA for the CDR3: TGTGCCAGCAGTTACTCGGGGCTTATTCCCTACGAGCAGTACTTC. This sequence encodes CASSYSGLIPYEQYF.

V gene TRBV16 combines with J gene TRBJ2-7, with a possible D match to TRBD2 (6 bases). The germline gives CDR1 KGHSY, CDR2 FQNENV. V was shortened by 0 bases and J by 4 bases, with 10 bases between the two germline ends. CDR3 length equals 14 residues. CDR3 sequence reads: CASSQSGLAYEQYF. The CDR3 DNA reads as TGTGCCAGCAGCCAATCGGGACTCGCTTACGAGCAGTACTTC.

This clonotype was counted only a few times. A much larger clone differs from this one at a single base, so this may be a read error. CDR3 DNA: TGTGCCAGCAGGCGGGACAGGGATCCGCAGTATTTT. This sequence encodes CASRRDRDPQYF. The chain uses TRBV12-3 or TRBV12-4 and TRBJ2-3; 9 bases are a match to TRBD1. V lost 6 bases, J lost 10 bases, and 5 bases stayed unmatched. CDR3 length: 12 residues.

This chain connects TRBV3-1 to TRBJ2-7, with 7 bases aligning to TRBD2. The CDR3 spans 15 residues. CDR1 and CDR2 (germline): LGHDT, YNNKEL (reference sequence). V was pared by 1 base and J by 3 bases, with 6 bases of the junction left unmatched. For the CDR3, the DNA is TGTGCCAGCAGCCAAGGGCCGGGGGGAGGCTACGAGCAGTACTTC. Its protein product is CASSQGPGGGYEQYF.

This clonotype was recorded at least ten times. The V call is TRBV9, the J call TRBJ2-1, with D uncertain. V shed 4 bases and J shed 6 bases, with 20 bases lying between them. This CDR3 is built from 16 residues. Germline CDR1 is SGDLS and CDR2 is YYNGEE. The CDR3 loop is CASSPDLRLASNEQFF. DNA for the CDR3: TGTGCCAGCAGCCCTGACCTCAGACTTGCCTCCAATGAGCAGTTCTTC.

J is TRBJ2-5 and V is TRBV5-1, with 7 bases that match TRBD2. The tail of the sequence fits TRBJ2-4 better, so the J call may be wrong. CDR3 length: 16 amino acids. Germline V gene lookup returns CDR1 SGHRS and CDR2 YFSETQ. CDR3 coding DNA: TGCGCCAGCTCAGGAGGGGAGGGACTAGCCAAAAACATTCAGTACTTC. The encoded protein is CASSGGEGLAKNIQYF.

This clonotype was seen ten or more times. This sequence joins TRBV20-1 and TRBJ2-5; TRBD1 agrees at 8 bases. This CDR3 is 14 amino acids long. CDR1 DFQATT and CDR2 SNEGSKA come from the germline V gene (reference sequence). V trimming: 6 bases; J trimming: 5 bases; junction bases outside the gene matches: 11. This CDR3 reads CSASAQGARETQYF. In DNA form, the CDR3 reads TGCAGTGCATCCGCCCAGGGGGCTCGTGAGACCCAGTACTTC.

The rearrangement links TRBV12-3 or TRBV12-4 to TRBJ1-6, with 7 bases lining up with TRBD1. This CDR3 has 17 amino acids. V dropped 5 bases and J dropped 7; count of bases not matched to a gene: 14. The CDR3 DNA sequence: TGTGCCAGCAGTCCCCCAAACAGGGGAGCGAGAAATTCACCCCTCCACTTT. Its translation is CASSPPNRGARNSPLHF.

Ten or more counts support this clonotype. The chain couples TRBV20-1 to TRBJ2-5, with 8 nucleotides matching TRBD2. The V gene's germline CDR1 is DFQATT and CDR2 SNEGSKA (reference sequence). CDR3 length: 12 residues. The trim removed 5 bases at V and 5 bases at J, leaving 4 bases unmatched. The CDR3 coding sequence is TGCAGTGCTTACGGGGGGGCGGAGACCCAGTACTTC. This encodes CSAYGGAETQYF.

This clonotype appeared many times. This chain joins TRBV11-3 and TRBJ2-7, with 12 positions matching TRBD2. The V gene's germline CDR1 is SGHNT and CDR2 YENEEA. V lost 7 bases, J lost 0 bases, and 7 bases stayed unmatched. The CDR3 covers 16 residues. CDR3 residues: CASNRLAGALSYEQYF. CDR3 coding DNA: TGTGCCAGCAACCGACTAGCGGGAGCCCTCTCCTACGAGCAGTACTTC.

Regarding this clonotype: A much larger clone sits a single nucleotide away, making a read error possible. The V call is TRBV10-3, the J call TRBJ1-2, with D perhaps matching TRBD1 (5 bases). Germline values: CDR1 ENHRY, CDR2 SYGVKD. V was clipped by 0 bases and J by 8 bases, with 13 bases between them. This CDR3 is built from 14 residues. The CDR3 DNA reads as TGTGCCATCAGTGAGTCTGGGACTCCGAGCGGCTACACCTTC. Protein: CAISESGTPSGYTF.

This clonotype was counted many times. V usage is TRBV11-2 and J usage is TRBJ2-7; no definite D call. Germline CDR1 is SGHAT and CDR2 is FQNNGV. The CDR3 extends over 13 amino acids. Trimming pared 4 bases from V and 2 bases from J, leaving 9 bases between. CDR3 DNA sequence: TGTGCCAGCAGCTACCGGAGAACCTACGAGCAGTACTTC. Translating it yields CASSYRRTYEQYF.

This rearrangement joins TRBV10-2 to TRBJ2-7; no firm D call. V was clipped by 5 bases and J by 5 bases, with 10 bases between them. Germline lookup yields CDR1 WSHSY and CDR2 SAAADI. This CDR3 is 12 amino acids long. In nucleotides, the CDR3 is TGCGCCAGCAGTTATGGGCTGGACGAGCAGTACTTC. Residues: CASSYGLDEQYF.